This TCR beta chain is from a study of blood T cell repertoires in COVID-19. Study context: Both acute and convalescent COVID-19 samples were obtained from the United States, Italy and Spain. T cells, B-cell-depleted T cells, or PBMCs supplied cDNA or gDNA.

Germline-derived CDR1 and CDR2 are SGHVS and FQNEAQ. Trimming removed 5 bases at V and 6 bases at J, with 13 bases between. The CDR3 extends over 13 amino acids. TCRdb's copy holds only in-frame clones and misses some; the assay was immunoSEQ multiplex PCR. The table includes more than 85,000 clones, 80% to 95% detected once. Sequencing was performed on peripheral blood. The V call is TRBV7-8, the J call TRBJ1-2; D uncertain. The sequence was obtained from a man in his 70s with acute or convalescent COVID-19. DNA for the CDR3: TGTGCCAGCAGCCAAATAGTGGGAGATGGCTACACCTTC. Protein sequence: CASSQIVGDGYTF.